These T cell receptor beta chains were read from a single sample in a study of blood T cell repertoires in COVID-19. Data came from immunoSEQ multiplex PCR; TCRdb stores just in-frame clones and leaves some out. The sample holds approximately 300,000 clones; roughly 90% are singletons and the top ten take under 7.5%. The sample comprised peripheral blood. These receptors all come from a young man who had recovered from COVID-19. Each CDR3 is given with its conserved first and last residue. Each record gives: D gene, clone size, V gene, J gene, CDR3 protein, CDR3 DNA. The D gene is left open where the match is weak. Clone size, where shown, is once, few, many, or a class for clones that have expanded.

TRBD1	few	TRBV7-6	TRBJ2-7	CASSPDPGQEVSYEQYF	TGTGCCAGCAGCCCCGACCCCGGACAGGAAGTTTCCTACGAGCAGTACTTC
TRBD1	NA	TRBV12-3/TRBV12-4	TRBJ1-5	CASSPRGEQPQHF	TGTGCCAGCAGTCCCAGGGGGGAACAGCCCCAGCATTTT
TRBD1	NA	TRBV10-3	TRBJ1-1	CAIRPGQGNTEAFF	TGTGCCATAAGACCAGGACAGGGGAACACTGAAGCTTTCTTT
TRBD2	NA	TRBV4-2	TRBJ2-2	CASSQVFPSSLAGITGELFF	TGTGCCAGCAGCCAGGTTTTCCCGTCCTCACTAGCGGGAATCACCGGGGAGCTGTTTTTT
NA	NA	TRBV4-2	TRBJ1-4	CASSQGWAANEKLFF	TGTGCCAGCAGCCAAGGGTGGGCAGCTAATGAAAAACTGTTTTTT
NA	NA	TRBV4-2	TRBJ1-1	CASSKKSAGTEAFF	TGTGCCAGCAGCAAGAAATCGGCGGGGACTGAAGCTTTCTTT
NA	NA	TRBV13	TRBJ1-2	CASRPNRDRSYGYTF	TGTGCCAGCAGACCCAACAGGGATCGTAGCTATGGCTACACCTTC
TRBD1	NA	TRBV3-1/TRBV3-2	TRBJ1-5	CASSMDRAGNQPQHF	TGTGCCAGCAGCATGGACAGGGCTGGTAATCAGCCCCAGCATTTT
NA	NA	TRBV3-1/TRBV3-2	TRBJ1-6	CASSQEATGFNNSPLHF	TGTGCCAGCAGCCAAGAGGCCACAGGGTTTAATAATTCACCCCTCCACTTT
NA	few	TRBV19	TRBJ1-5	CASSIVPLRPQHF	TGTGCCAGTAGTATAGTCCCCCTCCGGCCCCAGCATTTT
TRBD2	once	TRBV28	TRBJ2-7	CASSGEGPLSYEQYF	TGTGCCAGCAGTGGGGAGGGTCCCCTCTCCTACGAGCAGTACTTC
NA	NA	TRBV6-5	TRBJ1-6	CASSYSDSLYNSPLHF	TGTGCCAGCAGTTACTCTGACAGTCTATATAATTCACCCCTCCACTTT
TRBD2	NA	TRBV7-2	TRBJ2-5	CASSPSFQRELGETQYF	TGTGCCAGCAGCCCCTCATTCCAGCGGGAGCTCGGAGAGACCCAGTACTTC
TRBD2	once	TRBV2	TRBJ2-3	CASTGGSLTDTQYF	TGTGCCAGCACGGGCGGGAGCTTGACAGATACGCAGTATTTT
TRBD1	NA	TRBV5-6	TRBJ1-1	CASSFRDRDTEAFF	TGTGCCAGCAGCTTCAGGGACAGGGACACTGAAGCTTTCTTT
NA	NA	TRBV21-1	TRBJ2-7	CASSKGCNPPRDYEQYF	TGTGCCAGCAGCAAAGGTTGTAACCCCCCCCGGGACTACGAGCAGTACTTC
TRBD2	NA	TRBV6-6	TRBJ2-3	CASSHGTSGGTDTQYF	TGTGCCAGCAGCCACGGGACTAGCGGGGGGACAGATACGCAGTATTTT
NA	NA	TRBV2	TRBJ1-5	CAPTEEGCQPQHF	TGTGCCCCCACGGAGGAGGGGTGTCAGCCCCAGCATTTT
NA	NA	TRBV27	TRBJ2-7	CASSLRVSYEQYF	TGTGCCAGCAGTTTACGAGTGTCCTACGAGCAGTACTTC
NA	NA	TRBV4-2	TRBJ2-7	CASSRTRGARDEQYF	TGTGCCAGCAGCCGCACTCGGGGGGCGCGGGACGAGCAGTACTTC
TRBD1	once	TRBV5-6	TRBJ1-6	CASSVTGGESPLHF	TGTGCCAGCAGCGTCACAGGGGGGGAATCACCCCTCCACTTT
TRBD1	NA	TRBV5-4	TRBJ2-7	CASSQGSGQGRYEQYF	TGTGCCAGCAGCCAAGGTTCAGGACAGGGACGCTACGAGCAGTACTTC
NA	NA	TRBV7-9	TRBJ1-1	CASSLNRPPNTEAFF	TGTGCCAGCAGCTTAAACAGACCCCCGAACACTGAAGCTTTCTTT
TRBD2	NA	TRBV24-1	TRBJ2-2	CATSDSSGGALTGELFF	TGTGCCACCAGTGACTCAAGCGGGGGGGCCCTCACCGGGGAGCTGTTTTTT
TRBD1	NA	TRBV7-3	TRBJ2-3	CASSPYWGQGADTQYF	TGTGCCAGCAGCCCCTATTGGGGACAGGGCGCAGATACGCAGTATTTT